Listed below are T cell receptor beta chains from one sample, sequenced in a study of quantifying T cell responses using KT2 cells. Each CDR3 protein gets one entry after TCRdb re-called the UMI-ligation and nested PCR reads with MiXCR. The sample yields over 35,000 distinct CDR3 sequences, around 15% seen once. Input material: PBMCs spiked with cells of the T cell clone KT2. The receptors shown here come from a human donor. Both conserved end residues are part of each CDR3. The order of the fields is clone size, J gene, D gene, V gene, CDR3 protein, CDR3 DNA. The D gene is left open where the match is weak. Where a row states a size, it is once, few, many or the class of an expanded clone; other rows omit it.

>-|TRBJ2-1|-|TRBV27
CASSPWGGPGGYNEQFF
TGTGCCAGCAGTCCCTGGGGCGGTCCCGGGGGTTACAATGAGCAGTTCTTC
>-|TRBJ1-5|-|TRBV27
CASSAFSISNQPQHF
TGTGCCAGCAGTGCCTTTAGTATAAGCAATCAGCCCCAGCATTTT
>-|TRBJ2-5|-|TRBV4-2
CASSQGKLKETQYF
TGTGCCAGCAGCCAAGGGAAGCTTAAAGAGACCCAGTACTTC
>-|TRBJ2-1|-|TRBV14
CASSQLAGLDSRNEQFF
TGTGCCAGCAGCCAACTCGCGGGGCTTGATTCGCGGAATGAGCAGTTCTTC
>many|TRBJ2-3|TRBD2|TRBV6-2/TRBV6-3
CASSLTSGSTDTQYF
TGTGCCAGCAGTTTGACTAGCGGGAGCACAGATACGCAGTATTTT
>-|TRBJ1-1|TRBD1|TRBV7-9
CASSLAYVDRSEAFF
TGTGCCAGCAGCTTAGCATATGTGGACAGGAGTGAAGCTTTCTTT
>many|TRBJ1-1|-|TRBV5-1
CASSPILGQLGTEAFF
TGCGCCAGCAGCCCGATTCTAGGTCAGCTTGGGACTGAAGCTTTCTTT
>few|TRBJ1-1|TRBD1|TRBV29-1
CSVGDRDGGTEAFF
TGCAGCGTTGGAGACAGGGATGGAGGGACTGAAGCTTTCTTT
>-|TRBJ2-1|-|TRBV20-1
CSAADTSQFF
TGCAGTGCGGCAGACACGTCGCAGTTCTTC
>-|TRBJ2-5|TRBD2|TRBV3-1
CASSRTSGFFSETQYF
TGTGCCAGCAGCCGGACTAGCGGATTCTTCTCGGAGACCCAGTACTTC
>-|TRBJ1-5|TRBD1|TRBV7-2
CASSLWGQGVQPQHF
TGTGCCAGCAGCCTGTGGGGTCAGGGGGTTCAGCCCCAGCATTTT
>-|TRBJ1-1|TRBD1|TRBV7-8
CASSLRDRGSNTEAFF
TGTGCCAGCAGCTTAAGGGACAGGGGGTCGAACACTGAAGCTTTCTTT
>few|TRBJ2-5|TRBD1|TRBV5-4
CASSHDRGLGETQYF
TGTGCCAGCAGTCACGACAGGGGTCTAGGAGAGACCCAGTACTTC
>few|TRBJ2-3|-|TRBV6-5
CASSATYRSSPDTQYF
TGTGCCAGCAGTGCGACCTATCGTTCGTCTCCAGATACGCAGTATTTT
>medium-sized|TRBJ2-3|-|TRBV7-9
CASSLGSTGSRTDTQYF
TGTGCCAGCAGCTTAGGATCCACCGGGAGCCGCACAGATACGCAGTATTTT
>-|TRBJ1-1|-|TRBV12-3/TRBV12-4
CASSLDRVSTEAFF
TGTGCCAGCAGTTTGGATAGGGTGTCCACTGAAGCTTTCTTT